This entry describes one T cell receptor beta chain. The sample holds one count of this clone. Its binding antigen is unknown. Base qualities were left out, and no much larger clone turns up one base away. The CDR3 regions of human TCRbeta chains were analyzed by immunosequencing. The authors processed their data as follows. TCRs in the repertoires were compared against a reference library of SARS-CoV-2-specific TCRs that had been generated with the MIRA antigen-specificity platform. Breadth was defined as the fraction of unique TCRs that were SARS-CoV-2-associated, and depth was defined as the fraction of total T cells that were SARS-CoV-2-associated. Using the MIRA data, every spike-specific TCR was mapped to the spike region that the TCR reacted to and assigned to either a CD4 or a CD8 class. Log10-transformed breadth and depth values were compared by one-way ANOVA with Sidak's multiple comparisons tests. This immuneACCESS table, as held by TCRdb, lists in-frame sequences with V and J called but not all clones. Of the missing ones, under half trace to an unresolved V gene in checked studies; the others have no known cause. V, J and clone size are those of that table, while D and trimming were read from the DNA. The sample includes approximately 130,000 clones, with 85% to 90% observed a single time. Together, the top ten hold around 10% of the sample.

From its cysteine to its phenylalanine, the CDR3 spans 15 amino acids. The DNA shown is the 45-base CDR3, in frame from base 1. From V the trimming removes 3 bases and from J it removes 5 bases, while the gene matches leave 10 bases of the junction unaccounted for. According to the germline V gene, CDR1 reads SQVTM and CDR2 reads ANQGSEA. The data were taken from a study of T cell responses to AZD1222 COVID-19 vaccine (dated by TCRdb to about 2021). For the wider study: A total of approximately 240 trial participants underwent TCR sequencing, of whom around 210 had received two doses of AZD1222 and approximately 26 had received two doses of the MenACWY control vaccine. Enrollment into the trials was organized by age into subgroups of 18-55, 56-69 and 70-plus years, and those subgroups contained roughly 150, 30 and 60 TCR-sequenced participants, respectively. Results and caveats for the whole study, not just this receptor: Participants were mostly white British, with more females than males. The authors suggested clonal diversity may have been underestimated. A significant rise in spike-specific TCR breadth and depth was observed after two AZD1222 doses relative to day 0 and relative to MenACWY recipients. No day 14 peak-response samples were available, so repertoires were characterized only after the peak T cell response. Reportedly, almost half of the unique spike-specific TCRs recognized epitopes lying outside the regions that are mutated in the B.1.351 and B.1.1.7 variants. The whole spike protein was spanned by vaccine-associated CD4 TCRs, and dominant responses were seen in regions 160-218 and 743-854. In the small 56-69-year group, the increase in depth fell short of significance, most likely because of low power. Conclusions about previously exposed vaccinees are limited because only a handful of AZD1222 recipients were SARS-CoV-2 seropositive at baseline.

What the time point label conveys for this sample: baseline before first vaccination. This sample's treatment or condition label indicates: meningococcal conjugate vaccine given as trial control. Samples from vaccinated people were obtained from the UK trials COV001 and COV002, which included a single-blind randomized controlled phase 2/3 trial of AZD1222 (ChAdOx1 nCoV-19) in healthy adults. For TCRbeta chain sequencing, PBMC samples were collected from trial participants at day 0 and at day 28 after the second dose. This chain is built from TRBV29-1 and TRBJ1-1; a stretch of 9 junction bases matches TRBD1. This specimen consisted of peripheral blood, obtained on day 0 of MenACWY control vaccination. This TCR derives from an adult in good health. The CDR3 here reads CSVERSSDRGTEAFF. The DNA sequence is as follows: TGCAGCGTTGAGCGGAGTTCGGACAGGGGAACTGAAGCTTTCTTT.